One sample yielded the 30 T cell receptor beta chains listed below, sequenced in a study of shared clonotypes between healthy human individuals. The protocol was immunoSEQ multiplex PCR, while the TCRdb copy is restricted to in-frame clones and leaves out a portion. The data show around 1.6 million clones, around 98% seen once. Sequenced: naive CD4+ T cells sorted from blood. The subset: CD45RA+ positively selected. The source of these receptors is a man aged 25-45 years in good health.

CDR3 nucleotides: TGTGCCAGCAGCTTTATATTGGGCTACACCTTC. Protein sequence: CASSFILGYTF. The chain employs TRBV5-6 and TRBJ1-2; no reliable D call. CDR3 size: 11 residues. The germline CDR1 and CDR2 sequences are SGHDT and YYEEEE. Trimming left V 2 bases short and J 8 bases short, with 7 bases between.

As DNA, the CDR3 is TGCGCCAGCAGCTTTCGGCTGGGCCCCGATACGCAGTATTTT. Protein sequence: CASSFRLGPDTQYF. J is TRBJ2-3 and V is TRBV5-1; D not resolved. From germline, CDR1 is SGHRS and CDR2 YFSETQ. The length of the CDR3 is 14 residues. Trimming pared 2 bases from V and 6 bases from J, leaving 13 bases between.

This clone is a singleton in its sample. This sequence joins TRBV11-3 and TRBJ2-1, with D unclear. CDR1 and CDR2 from the germline V gene are SGHNT and YENEEA. This CDR3 is 12 amino acids long. The V gene lost 0 bases and the J gene lost 8 bases, with 5 bases spanning the gap. The CDR3 DNA is TGTGCCAGCAGCTTAGATACATATGAGCAGTTCTTC. Translating gives CASSLDTYEQFF.

This sequence joins TRBV5-1 and TRBJ2-7; 14 positions match TRBD2. Per the germline V gene, CDR1 is SGHRS and CDR2 is YFSETQ. The CDR3 loop spans 17 amino acids. The J segment lost 0 bases and the V segment lost 5 bases, leaving 7 bases of the junction unmatched. In DNA, the CDR3 is TGCGCCAGCAGGCTGGGACTAGCGGGAGCGATCTCCTACGAGCAGTACTTC. It specifies CASRLGLAGAISYEQYF.

This chain uses TRBV28 with TRBJ1-5; the match to TRBD1 covers 8 bases. Germline CDR1 is MDHEN and CDR2 is SYDVKM. With 6 bases clipped from V and 6 bases from J, the junction kept 13 bases outside the gene matches. The length of the CDR3 is 16 residues. The CDR3 sequence: CASSITQGGGSQPQHF. The CDR3 DNA reads TGTGCCAGCAGCATCACACAGGGGGGCGGGAGTCAGCCCCAGCATTTT.

The J gene is TRBJ1-4, the V gene TRBV18; a possible D gene is TRBD1 (5 bases). V lost 3 bases, J lost 8 bases, and 13 bases lay in between. Germline V gene sequence: CDR1 KGHSH, CDR2 LQKENI. The CDR3 consists of 14 residues. CDR3 DNA: TGTGCCAGCTCACCTCAAAGGGACGGGGAAAAACTGTTTTTT. This encodes CASSPQRDGEKLFF.

The chain couples TRBV5-1 to TRBJ2-5; D gene uncertain. The CDR3 length is 13 residues. From germline, CDR1 is SGHRS and CDR2 YFSETQ. Trimming shortened V by 1 base and J by 2 bases, and 6 bases separated the two germline ends. In nucleotides, the CDR3 is TGCGCCAGCAGCTTGATGGATCAAGAGACCCAGTACTTC. It codes for CASSLMDQETQYF.

This clone was seen a single time. The chain employs TRBV2 and TRBJ1-2; the D is unclear. Looked up from germline, CDR1 is SNHLY and CDR2 is FYNNEI. CDR3 length equals 12 residues. V dropped 6 bases and J dropped 5 bases, with 10 bases sitting between them. The CDR3 DNA sequence: TGTGCCAGCAGGTCGCAGAGATATGGCTACACCTTC. It specifies CASRSQRYGYTF.

The chain has TRBV20-1 and TRBJ1-5; D remains ambiguous. This CDR3 has 11 residues. Trimming took off 2 bases at V and 1 base at J, with 0 bases between the two ends. In germline, CDR1 is DFQATT, CDR2 SNEGSKA (reference sequence). The CDR3 nucleotides read TGCAGTGCTAGAAGCAATCAGCCCCAGCATTTT. It codes for CSARSNQPQHF.

The V and J genes are TRBV9 and TRBJ2-2, with D perhaps matching TRBD1 (6 bases). The CDR3 sequence is 15 residues long. Looked up from germline, CDR1 is SGDLS and CDR2 is YYNGEE. V shed 3 bases and J shed 1 base, with 10 bases lying between them. The CDR3 loop reads CASSGETGNTGELFF. As DNA, the CDR3 is TGTGCCAGCAGCGGGGAGACAGGGAACACCGGGGAGCTGTTTTTT.

V usage is TRBV7-3 and J usage is TRBJ2-1, with 8 nucleotides matching TRBD1. The CDR3 is 17 residues long. Germline-derived CDR1 and CDR2 are SGHTA and FQGTGA. Losses at the gene ends were 5 bases for V and 4 bases for J; bases not matched to a gene: 13. CDR3 DNA: TGTGCCAGCAGCCTAATTGGGGACAGGCGAAATTACAATGAGCAGTTCTTC. Encoded protein: CASSLIGDRRNYNEQFF.

This clone was recorded once. In nucleotides, the CDR3 is TGTGCCAGCAGTTACTCGAAGGGGCAGCCCCAGCATTTT. Translating gives CASSYSKGQPQHF. V usage is TRBV6-5 and J usage is TRBJ1-5; D possibly corresponds to TRBD1 (5 bases). Germline CDR1 reads MNHEY; CDR2 reads SVGAGI. Between the trimmed V and J ends, which lost 0 bases and 7 bases, there was a span of 7 bases. This CDR3 is built from 13 residues.

This chain joins TRBV18 and TRBJ2-3; D is possibly TRBD1 (6 bases). V gave up 5 bases and J gave up 0 bases, with 12 bases separating them. Germline CDR1 reads KGHSH; CDR2 reads LQKENI. This CDR3 has 15 residues. The CDR3 sequence: CASSIVQGSTDTQYF. The CDR3 bases are TGTGCCAGCTCAATTGTTCAGGGGAGCACAGATACGCAGTATTTT.

The chain carries TRBV15 and TRBJ1-4; no definite D call. This CDR3 region has 12 residues. V lost 7 bases to trimming and J lost 5 bases, with 8 bases between them. Germline CDR1 LNHNV, CDR2 YYDKDF (reference sequence). CDR3 bases: TGTGCCACCAAAAACCAAAATGAAAAACTGTTTTTT. The encoded protein is CATKNQNEKLFF.

The chain has TRBV7-8 and TRBJ2-1; 7 nucleotides align to TRBD2. Unmatched junction bases numbered 8, after V lost 4 bases and J lost 2 bases. The CDR3 length is 16 residues. Germline V gene data show CDR1 as SGHVS and CDR2 as FQNEAQ. The DNA of the CDR3 is TGTGCCAGCAGCTCACATACTAGCGATGCCTACAATGAGCAGTTCTTC. It translates to CASSSHTSDAYNEQFF.

In regard to this clone: Other nucleotide sequences from this sample produce the same CDR3. The rearrangement links TRBV15 to TRBJ2-7; possibly TRBD2 for D (5 bases). Trimming removed 1 base at V and 3 bases at J, with 16 bases between. Germline-derived CDR1 and CDR2 are LNHNV and YYDKDF (reference sequence). The CDR3 runs to 16 residues. CDR3 sequence reads: CATSRGGGQMSYEQYF. CDR3 nucleotide sequence: TGTGCCACCAGCAGAGGTGGAGGCCAAATGAGCTACGAGCAGTACTTC.

The rearrangement joins TRBV28 to TRBJ2-3, with TRBD2 matching over 13 bases. The CDR3 has 19 amino acids. CDR1 and CDR2 (germline): MDHEN, SYDVKM. Trimming at V came to 2 bases and at J to 5 bases, leaving 13 bases not matched to a gene. CDR3: CASSLNGRGRTSGRDTQYF. The CDR3 nucleotides are TGTGCCAGCAGTTTAAATGGTCGGGGGAGGACTAGCGGGAGAGATACGCAGTATTTT. The complete variable domain, with remaining parts taken from reference TRBV28 and TRBJ2-3, reads DVKVTQSSRYLVKRTGEKVFLECVQDMDHENMFWYRQDPGLGLRLIYFSYDVKMKEKGDIPEGYSVSREKKERFSLILESASTNQTSMYLCASSLNGRGRTSGRDTQYFGPGTRLTVL.

This chain uses TRBV7-3 with TRBJ2-3; D possibly matches TRBD1 or TRBD2 (5 bases each). CDR3 length: 15 residues. Germline V gene data show CDR1 as SGHTA and CDR2 as FQGTGA. V dropped 4 bases and J dropped 1 base, with 12 bases sitting between them. CDR3 protein: CASSSTRGGTDTQYF. DNA of the CDR3: TGTGCCAGCAGCTCCACCCGAGGGGGCACAGATACGCAGTATTTT.

The V and J genes are TRBV27 and TRBJ1-4; possible D gene TRBD1, 6 bases. From germline, CDR1 is MNHEY and CDR2 SMNVEV (reference sequence). The CDR3 loop spans 14 amino acids. Trimming took off 5 bases at V and 5 bases at J, with 12 bases between the two ends. The CDR3 loop is CASSDRDINEKLFF. CDR3 bases: TGTGCCAGCAGTGACCGGGACATCAATGAAAAACTGTTTTTT. Complete variable domain (other parts from reference TRBV27 and TRBJ1-4): EAQVTQNPRYLITVTGKKLTVTCSQNMNHEYMSWYRQDPGLGLRQIYYSMNVEVTDKGDVPEGYKVSRKEKRNFPLILESPSPNQTSLYFCASSDRDINEKLFFGSGTQLSVL.

The V gene is TRBV7-9, the J gene TRBJ1-1; D perhaps matches TRBD1 (6 bases). CDR1 and CDR2 from the germline V gene are SEHNR and FQNEAQ (reference sequence). The CDR3 contains 13 residues. V lost 6 bases, J lost 5 bases, and 13 bases lay in between. The CDR3 DNA sequence: TGTGCCAGCAGAACAACAGGGTTTACTGAAGCTTTCTTT. Translation gives CASRTTGFTEAFF.

The V and J genes are TRBV28 and TRBJ1-2; a possible D gene is TRBD1 (6 bases). The CDR3 sequence is 13 residues long. Germline loops: CDR1 MDHEN, CDR2 SYDVKM. V was pared by 5 bases and J by 2 bases, with 9 bases between. DNA of the CDR3: TGTGCCAGCAGTGTTGGACAGAACTATGGCTACACCTTC. Protein: CASSVGQNYGYTF.

This chain uses TRBV6-1 with TRBJ2-7; 9 bases match TRBD1. The CDR3 is 14 residues long. Germline values: CDR1 MNHNS, CDR2 SASEGT. V lost 10 bases and J lost 4; bases outside the gene matches: 11. In nucleotides, the CDR3 is TGTGCCACCAGGGAGGGGACAGGGCGTTACGAGCAGTACTTC. Encoded protein: CATREGTGRYEQYF.

This chain links TRBV5-4 with TRBJ2-1; 7 positions agree with TRBD2. V lost 4 bases and J lost 5; bases outside the gene matches: 12. The CDR3 runs 16 residues. CDR1 and CDR2 from the germline V gene are SGHNT and YYREEE (reference sequence). CDR3 nucleotides: TGTGCCAGCAGCCCACGCCTAGCGGACCGCCACAATGAGCAGTTCTTC. Translating gives CASSPRLADRHNEQFF.

The chain recombines TRBV10-3 with TRBJ2-4, with 7 positions matching TRBD1. CDR1 is ENHRY and CDR2 is SYGVKD in the germline V gene. V shed 1 base and J 9 bases; nucleotides not matched to a gene: 3. This CDR3 comprises 13 residues. This chain's CDR3 is CAISELQGSIQYF. The CDR3 DNA reads TGTGCCATCAGTGAGTTACAGGGGTCCATTCAGTACTTC.

V is TRBV5-1 and J is TRBJ2-7, with TRBD2 matching 7 bases. This CDR3 has 16 amino acids. Germline-derived CDR1 and CDR2 are SGHRS and YFSETQ. The junction had 9 bases not matched to a gene; V was cut back by 0 bases and J by 3 bases. The DNA of the CDR3 is TGCGCCAGCAGCTTGGTCGGGGCGGGAGTGATCTACGAGCAGTACTTC. Translated, it gives CASSLVGAGVIYEQYF.

This clone was recorded once. This chain joins TRBV27 and TRBJ1-1, with unresolved D. The CDR3 runs to 14 residues. V lost 5 bases and J lost 1, with 11 bases in between. From germline, CDR1 is MNHEY and CDR2 SMNVEV (reference sequence). In nucleotides, the CDR3 is TGTGCCAGCAGTCCTCGGGGAAGGAACACTGAAGCTTTCTTT. This codes for CASSPRGRNTEAFF.

This clone was found once. V and J are TRBV7-3 and TRBJ2-2; tentative D call: TRBD2 (6 bases). CDR1 SGHTA and CDR2 FQGTGA come from the germline V gene. There are 13 residues in the CDR3. The CDR3 protein is CASGPPNTGELFF. CDR3 sequence (DNA): TGTGCTAGCGGTCCTCCGAACACCGGGGAGCTGTTTTTT. The entire variable domain, with the rest obtained from reference TRBV7-3 and TRBJ2-2, is as follows: GAGVSQTPSNKVTEKGKYVELRCDPISGHTALYWYRQSLGQGPEFLIYFQGTGAADDSGLPNDRFFAVRPEGSVSTLKIQRTERGDSAVYLCASGPPNTGELFFGEGSRLTVL.

The V gene is TRBV5-1, the J gene TRBJ2-7; 7 bases map to TRBD1. V shed 1 base, J shed 0 bases, and the junction held 7 bases outside the gene matches. The CDR3 is made up of 16 amino acids. The germline V gene encodes CDR1 SGHRS and CDR2 YFSETQ. The CDR3 region is CASSLQPGQSSYEQYF. CDR3 sequence (DNA): TGCGCCAGCAGCTTGCAACCGGGACAGTCCTCCTACGAGCAGTACTTC.

Worth noting for this clone: The same CDR3 can be traced to other DNA sequences in this sample. The gene calls are TRBV10-1 and TRBJ2-7; D unclear. The CDR3 covers 13 residues. Germline CDR1 is WNHNN and CDR2 is SYGVQD (reference sequence). V lost 0 bases and J 0 bases, leaving 3 bases between the germline ends. The CDR3 DNA follows: TGCGCCAGCAGTGAGTCTGGCTCCTACGAGCAGTACTTC. Residues: CASSESGSYEQYF.

This clone was found once. This sequence joins TRBV18 and TRBJ2-4, with 7 nucleotides matching TRBD1. The germline CDR1 and CDR2 sequences are KGHSH and LQKENI. The V and J ends lost 3 bases and 5 bases, in that order; junction bases with no gene match: 7. The CDR3 contains 15 residues. CDR3 nucleotides: TGTGCCAGCTCACCTTACCGGGACAGAGAAAACATTCAGTACTTC. Translation: CASSPYRDRENIQYF.